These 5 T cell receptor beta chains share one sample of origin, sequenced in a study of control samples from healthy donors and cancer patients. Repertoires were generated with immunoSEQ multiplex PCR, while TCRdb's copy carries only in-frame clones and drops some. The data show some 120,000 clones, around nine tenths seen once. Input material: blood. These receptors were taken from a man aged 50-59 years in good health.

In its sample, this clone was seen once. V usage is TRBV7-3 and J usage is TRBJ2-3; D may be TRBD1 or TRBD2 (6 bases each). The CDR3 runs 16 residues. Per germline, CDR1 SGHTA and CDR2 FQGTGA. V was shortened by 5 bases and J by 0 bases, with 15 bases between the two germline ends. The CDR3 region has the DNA TGTGCCAGCAGCCCCGTAGGGGGGATGAGCACAGATACGCAGTATTTT. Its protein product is CASSPVGGMSTDTQYF. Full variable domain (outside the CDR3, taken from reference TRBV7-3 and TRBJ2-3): GAGVSQTPSNKVTEKGKYVELRCDPISGHTALYWYRQSLGQGPEFLIYFQGTGAADDSGLPNDRFFAVRPEGSVSTLKIQRTERGDSAVYLCASSPVGGMSTDTQYFGPGTRLTVL.

CDR3 nucleotides: TGTGCCAGTAGTGGGACGCCGAACTACAATGAGCAGTTCTTC. Protein product: CASSGTPNYNEQFF. The chain links TRBV19 to TRBJ2-1; the D call may be TRBD1 or TRBD2 (5 bases each). Germline loops: CDR1 LNHDA, CDR2 SQIVND (reference sequence). The CDR3 sequence is 14 residues long. V gave up 5 bases and J gave up 3 bases, with 11 bases separating them.

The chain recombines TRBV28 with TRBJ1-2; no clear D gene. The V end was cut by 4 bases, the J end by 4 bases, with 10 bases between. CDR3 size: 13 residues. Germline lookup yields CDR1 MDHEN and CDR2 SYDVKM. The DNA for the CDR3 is TGTGCCAGCAGTTCCGGTGGGGTCTATGGCTACACCTTC. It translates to CASSSGGVYGYTF.

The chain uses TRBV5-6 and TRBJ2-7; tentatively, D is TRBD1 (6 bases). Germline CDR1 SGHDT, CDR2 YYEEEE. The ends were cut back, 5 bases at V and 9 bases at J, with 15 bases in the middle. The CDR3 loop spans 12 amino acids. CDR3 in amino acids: CASSWMGARQYF. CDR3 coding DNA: TGTGCCAGCAGTTGGATGGGGGCCCGGCAGTACTTC.

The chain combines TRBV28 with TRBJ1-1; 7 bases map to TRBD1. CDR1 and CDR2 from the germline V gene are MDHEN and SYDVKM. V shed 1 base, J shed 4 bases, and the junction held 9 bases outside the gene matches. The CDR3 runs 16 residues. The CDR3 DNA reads TGTGCCAGCAGTTTATCACATTCAGGGGGGACCACTGAAGCTTTCTTT. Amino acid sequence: CASSLSHSGGTTEAFF.